This T cell receptor beta chain was sequenced during a study of blood T cell repertoires in COVID-19. Whole-study context: The origin of the acute and convalescent COVID-19 samples was the United States, Italy and Spain. T cells, B-cell-depleted T cells, or PBMCs provided the cDNA or gDNA that served as material.

In the original processing: Nucleated cell counts were estimated from reference gene primer amplification. Assay: immunoSEQ multiplex PCR; the TCRdb copy retains only in-frame clones and omits some. V and J calls and clone size are copied from that table; D and trimming were computed from the DNA. The sample has roughly 140,000 clones, roughly four fifths seen once. The sample was peripheral blood. The origin of this receptor is a human donor in a cohort sampled during active COVID-19.

CDR3 coding DNA: TGTGCCACCACTGAAAGGGACAGTCCTTTAAGCTCCTATAATTCACCCCTCCACTTT. Its translation is CATTERDSPLSSYNSPLHF. The chain employs TRBV21-1 and TRBJ1-6; TRBD1, the table's D call, was not compared with the DNA. TRBV21-1 is recorded as a pseudogene. The length of the CDR3 is 19 residues.